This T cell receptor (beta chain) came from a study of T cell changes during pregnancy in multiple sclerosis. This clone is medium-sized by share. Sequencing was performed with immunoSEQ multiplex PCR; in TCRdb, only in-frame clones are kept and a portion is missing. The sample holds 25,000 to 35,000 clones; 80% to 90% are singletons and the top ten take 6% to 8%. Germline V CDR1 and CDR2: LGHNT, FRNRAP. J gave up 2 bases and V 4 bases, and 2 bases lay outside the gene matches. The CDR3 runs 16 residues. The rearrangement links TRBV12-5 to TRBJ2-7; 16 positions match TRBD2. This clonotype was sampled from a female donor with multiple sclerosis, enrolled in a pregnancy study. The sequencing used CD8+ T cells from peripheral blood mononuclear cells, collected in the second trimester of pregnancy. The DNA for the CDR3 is TGTGCTAGTGGTTCCGGGACTAGCGGGGGGGCCTACGAGCAGTACTTC. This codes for CASGSGTSGGAYEQYF.